This T cell receptor (beta chain) was observed in a study of early T cells in non-severe SARS-CoV-2 infection. Findings and limits, study-wide: In VDJdb matching, anti-spike CD8 responses were favored while private and CD4 specificities went missing.

Unique molecular identifiers were attached to individual cDNA molecules. TCRdb fed the 5' RACE reads into MiXCR, producing one record per CDR3 protein. This sample carries roughly 66,000 distinct CDR3 sequences, roughly 10% of them seen once, and the ten largest clones take around 3.5%. The CDR3 extends over 14 amino acids. With V trimmed by 3 bases and J by 5 bases, 5 bases remained unmatched. From germline, CDR1 is SSHAT and CDR2 FNYEAQ (reference sequence). This clonotype was picked up a small number of times. The target antigen is unknown. The sequenced sample was whole blood. The chain is built from TRBV7-7 and TRBJ2-5; 8 positions agree with TRBD1. This clonotype was sampled from an adult who was a healthcare worker with PCR-confirmed SARS-CoV-2 infection or an uninfected control (not recorded which). For the CDR3, the DNA is TGTGCCAGCAGCTTGACAGGGGAGCGGGAGACCCAGTACTTC. It yields the protein CASSLTGERETQYF.